This T cell receptor beta chain comes out of a study of T cells expressing NK-cell markers. TCRdb reanalyzed the 5' RACE reads and collapses them to one entry per CDR3 protein, without DNA. This repertoire comprises roughly 180,000 distinct CDR3 sequences; its ten largest clones make up approximately 18%. The germline V gene encodes CDR1 SGHRS and CDR2 YFSETQ. The CDR3 length is 15 residues. The origin of this receptor is a woman aged 18 to 75 in good health. Sequenced: blood T cells: a sorted CD56 or NKG2C T cell subset, CD4+ or CD8+ T cells, or bulk PBMC T cells (not recorded which). This chain uses TRBV5-1 with TRBJ2-7; TCRdb gives TRBD2 as the D gene, but with no DNA this cannot be confirmed. The CDR3 spells CASSRSGGVFYEQYF.